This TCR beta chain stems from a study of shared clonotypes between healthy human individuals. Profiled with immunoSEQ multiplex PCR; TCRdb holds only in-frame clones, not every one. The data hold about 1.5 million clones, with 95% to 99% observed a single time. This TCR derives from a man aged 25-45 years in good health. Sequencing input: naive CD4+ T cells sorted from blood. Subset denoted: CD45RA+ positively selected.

The DNA of the CDR3 is TGCGCCAGCAGAAAGATAGCGGGGGCGATCACAGATACGCAGTATTTT. Its protein is CASRKIAGAITDTQYF. The chain employs TRBV5-1 and TRBJ2-3; 9 bases line up with TRBD2. Germline V gene sequence: CDR1 SGHRS, CDR2 YFSETQ. V was pared by 5 bases and J by 2 bases, with 9 bases of the junction left unmatched. The CDR3 is 16 amino acids.